The 13 T cell receptor beta chains presented below share a single source sample, sequenced in a study of T cell changes during pregnancy in multiple sclerosis. Some clones are missing from TCRdb's copy, which holds only in-frame ones; the method was immunoSEQ multiplex PCR. The repertoire holds under 150,000 clones, with about 95% as singletons. Sequenced material: peripheral blood, taken after pregnancy. All receptors derive from a female donor with multiple sclerosis, enrolled in a pregnancy study.

The sample holds a few counts of this clone. CDR3 DNA: TGTGCCAGCAGCTTACCTACGGACACCGGGGAGCTGTTTTTT. Translating it yields CASSLPTDTGELFF. V and J are TRBV5-4 and TRBJ2-2; D unclear. CDR3 length: 14 amino acids. CDR1 and CDR2 (germline): SGHNT, YYREEE (reference sequence). V was cut by 2 bases and J by 3 bases, with 8 bases left in between.

In this sample, this clone turned up once. The chain has TRBV6-4 and TRBJ2-1; the D gene is possibly TRBD2 (5 bases). Germline V gene sequence: CDR1 MRHNA, CDR2 SNTAGT. V gave up 6 bases and J gave up 0 bases, with 9 bases separating them. This CDR3 region has 14 residues. The CDR3: CASSAAGSYNEQFF. CDR3 nucleotides: TGTGCCAGCAGCGCCGCGGGCTCCTACAATGAGCAGTTCTTC.

The genes are TRBV5-1 and TRBJ2-5; 14 positions agree with TRBD2. The CDR3 runs to 17 residues. The V gene's germline CDR1 is SGHRS and CDR2 YFSETQ. Trimming took 4 bases from V and 5 from J; bases not matched to a gene: 10. CDR3 protein: CASSPRLAGGPWETQYF. Here the CDR3 DNA reads TGCGCCAGCAGCCCCAGACTAGCGGGAGGGCCGTGGGAGACCCAGTACTTC.

The V gene is TRBV7-8, the J gene TRBJ2-5; weak D call: TRBD2 (5 bases). Germline values: CDR1 SGHVS, CDR2 FQNEAQ. V lost 5 bases, J lost 5 bases, and 24 bases lay in between. This CDR3 is built from 17 residues. This chain's CDR3 is CASSQRRSLGRRETQYF. CDR3 nucleotide sequence: TGTGCCAGCAGCCAACGACGGTCTTTGGGCAGGAGGGAGACCCAGTACTTC.

The rearrangement uses TRBV4-1 and TRBJ2-2, with TRBD2 matching over 10 bases. Germline V CDR1 and CDR2: MGHRA, YSYEKL. Germline trimming cut 1 base from V and 5 bases from J; bases unmatched to any gene: 4. This CDR3 has 16 residues. CDR3 loop: CASSQVSGRATGELFF. In DNA, the CDR3 is TGCGCCAGCAGCCAAGTCAGCGGGAGGGCGACCGGGGAGCTGTTTTTT.

This clone was counted at least ten times. The rearrangement joins TRBV7-9 to TRBJ1-2; D is ambiguous. Trimming took 4 bases from V and 14 from J, leaving 17 bases between them. Germline V CDR1 and CDR2: SEHNR, FQNEAQ (reference sequence). The CDR3 length is 12 residues. The CDR3 protein is CASSSTPYRGTF. The CDR3 coding sequence is TGTGCCAGCAGCTCCACCCCCTACAGAGGGACCTTC.

The chain joins TRBV9 to TRBJ2-1, with 11 positions matching TRBD2. The J segment lost 9 bases and the V segment lost 0 bases, leaving 5 bases of the junction unmatched. CDR1 and CDR2 from the germline V gene are SGDLS and YYNGEE. This CDR3 spans 15 amino acids. The CDR3 nucleotides are TGTGCCAGCAGCGTAGCACTAGCGGGAGTGAGTGAGCAGTTCTTC. Its protein product is CASSVALAGVSEQFF.

The gene calls are TRBV28 and TRBJ2-3; D not certain. The CDR3 covers 13 residues. V dropped 6 bases and J dropped 8 bases, with 15 bases sitting between them. Germline V gene lookup returns CDR1 MDHEN and CDR2 SYDVKM. The CDR3 DNA follows: TGTGCCAGCAGCACCTCTAGATTTGGTACGCAGTATTTT. Translating it yields CASSTSRFGTQYF.

This chain links TRBV19 with TRBJ2-7, with 9 bases lining up with TRBD1. Trimming at V came to 1 base and at J to 0 bases, leaving 1 base not matched to a gene. The CDR3 is made up of 15 amino acids. Per germline, CDR1 LNHDA and CDR2 SQIVND (reference sequence). Here the CDR3 DNA reads TGTGCCAGTAGTATAGGGACAGGGGTCTCCTACGAGCAGTACTTC. Its translation is CASSIGTGVSYEQYF.

The chain couples TRBV19 to TRBJ2-5; no clear D gene. Germline loops: CDR1 LNHDA, CDR2 SQIVND (reference sequence). The CDR3 sequence is 13 residues long. V lost 5 bases, J lost 5 bases, and 12 bases lay in between. Here the CDR3 DNA reads TGTGCCAGTAGTCGTGGTCCGAGGGAGACCCAGTACTTC. The encoded protein is CASSRGPRETQYF.

The V and J genes are TRBV28 and TRBJ2-7; TRBD1 matches at 8 bases. The J segment lost 3 bases and the V segment lost 5 bases, leaving 21 bases of the junction unmatched. CDR1 is MDHEN, CDR2 SYDVKM, per germline. This CDR3 has 19 residues. The CDR3 DNA reads TGTGCCAGCAGTCGGAACGCGGGACAGGCCAACCAACGACTCTACGAGCAGTACTTC. This translates into CASSRNAGQANQRLYEQYF.

The chain combines TRBV2 with TRBJ2-6; 9 bases are shared with TRBD1. With V trimmed by 6 bases and J by 0 bases, 3 bases remained unmatched. Germline V gene data show CDR1 as SNHLY and CDR2 as FYNNEI. The CDR3 consists of 16 residues. The CDR3 nucleotides are TGTGCCAGCAGCGGGGACAGGGTCTCTGGGGCCAACGTCCTGACTTTC. Amino acids: CASSGDRVSGANVLTF.

The rearrangement uses TRBV5-1 and TRBJ2-3, with 7 nucleotides matching TRBD2. The CDR3 has 15 residues. Germline CDR1 reads SGHRS; CDR2 reads YFSETQ. With 0 bases clipped from V and 0 bases from J, the junction kept 1 base outside the gene matches. This CDR3 is CASSLDSGSTDTQYF. In DNA form, the CDR3 reads TGCGCCAGCAGCTTGGATAGCGGGAGCACAGATACGCAGTATTTT.